This T cell receptor beta chain was sequenced for a study of T cells after posttransplantation cyclophosphamide (dated by TCRdb to 2016 to 2017). With respect to the entire study: Using TRB sequencing, the study followed how the T cell repertoire reconstituted after myeloablative bone marrow transplantation in which posttransplantation cyclophosphamide served as GVHD prophylaxis. In 3 patients, TRB sequencing was also performed on up to about 3 more blood samples taken 2 to 5.2 years after transplant, and in a handful of patients, pretransplant blood was also TRB-sequenced. Blood from all 35 or so PTCy patients who had 1-year posttransplant specimens underwent TRB sequencing. Because TRA and TRB clonality correlated tightly in 10 or so samples, later TCR analyses were limited to TRB. Public TRB sequences were checked against a database of over 3,500 sequences associated with responses to pathogens, tumor antigens, self-antigens and alloantigens. Antigen receptor sequencing covered samples from some 35 PTCy-treated patients and approximately 17 of their related bone marrow donors.

Genomic DNA was used for TRB sequencing, which was performed with the immunoSEQ assay at survey resolution or with the hsTCRB kit. In the source study's methods: Initial read processing used immunoSEQ software, and repertoire analyses used the LymphoSeq R package. Clonality was computed as 1 minus normalized Shannon entropy; Gini coefficient was also calculated for each TRB dataset. To infer phenotypes in unsorted samples, TRB sequences from sorted subsets of the recipient or donor were mapped onto the unsorted samples of the same recipient. This immuneACCESS table, as held by TCRdb, lists in-frame sequences with V and J called but not all clones. Of the missing ones, under half trace to an unresolved V gene in checked studies; the others have no known cause. That table is the source of V, J and clone size, and D and trimming were worked out from the DNA. This sample lists 15,000 to 20,000 clones; 85% were detected once. About 30% of the sample is taken by the ten largest.

The control cohort consisted of ten or so patients who had myeloablative marrow transplants with methotrexate plus a calcineurin inhibitor and who were sampled 1 year after transplant. Mononuclear cells from peripheral blood and bone marrow were separated by Ficoll-Hypaque density centrifugation and then cryopreserved. To note about this clone: Its antigen specificity is not known. No base quality information exists; no much larger clone differs at one position.

Broader findings and caveats from the paper: Across 45 patients, recipient CMV seropositivity and CMV reactivation were highly associated with TRB clonality; PTCy diversity was similar to CNI/methotrexate controls. The TRB repertoires of T cells infiltrating skin or the GI tract showed only limited overlap with the TRB repertoires found in blood. At 1-2 months, donor-recipient similarity was low but rose over the first year, and the later blood repertoires were often dominated by donor CD8+ memory clones.

The starting material was PBMCs, obtained after allogeneic stem cell transplant with calcineurin inhibitor and methotrexate. This receptor was identified in a female patient under 30 who received an allogeneic stem cell transplant from an unrelated donor, was CMV-positive, and had acute and chronic GVHD. After a transplant, certain T cells may trace back to the graft donor.

CDR3 protein: CASSIGSGRGNEQFF. The DNA sequence is given as TGTGCCAGTAGTATAGGAAGCGGGAGGGGAAATGAGCAGTTCTTC. The rearrangement joined TRBV19 to TRBJ2-1; TRBD2 matches 10 bases in the middle. Reading from cysteine to phenylalanine, the CDR3 counts 15 amino acids. The kept DNA is CDR3 alone, 45 bases in frame from the first base. Trimming takes 1 base off V and 7 bases off J; junction bases not matched to a gene: 4. For CDR1 and CDR2, the germline V gene (reference sequence) lists LNHDA and SQIVND. Reference TRBV19 and TRBJ2-1 proteins supply the regions before and after the CDR3; the full variable domain is: DGGITQSPKYLFRKEGQNVTLSCEQNLNHDAMYWYRQDPGQGLRLIYYSQIVNDFQKGDIAEGYSVSREKKESFPLTVTSAQKNPTAFYLCASSIGSGRGNEQFFGPGTRLTVL.